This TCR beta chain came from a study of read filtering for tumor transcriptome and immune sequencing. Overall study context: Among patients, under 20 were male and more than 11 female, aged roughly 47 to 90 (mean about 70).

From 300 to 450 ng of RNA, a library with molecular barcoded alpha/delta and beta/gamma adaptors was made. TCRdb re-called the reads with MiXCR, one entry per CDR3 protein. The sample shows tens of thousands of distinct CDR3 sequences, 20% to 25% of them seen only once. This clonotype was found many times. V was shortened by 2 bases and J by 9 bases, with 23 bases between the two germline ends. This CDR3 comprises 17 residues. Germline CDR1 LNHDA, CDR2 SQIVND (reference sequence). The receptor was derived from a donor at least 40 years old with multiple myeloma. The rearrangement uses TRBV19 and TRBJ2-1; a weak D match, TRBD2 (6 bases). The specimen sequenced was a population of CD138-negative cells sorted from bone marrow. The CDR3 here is CASSILFSGGVLSEQFF. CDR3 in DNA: TGTGCCAGTAGTATACTCTTCTCTGGCGGGGTCCTGAGTGAGCAGTTCTTC.